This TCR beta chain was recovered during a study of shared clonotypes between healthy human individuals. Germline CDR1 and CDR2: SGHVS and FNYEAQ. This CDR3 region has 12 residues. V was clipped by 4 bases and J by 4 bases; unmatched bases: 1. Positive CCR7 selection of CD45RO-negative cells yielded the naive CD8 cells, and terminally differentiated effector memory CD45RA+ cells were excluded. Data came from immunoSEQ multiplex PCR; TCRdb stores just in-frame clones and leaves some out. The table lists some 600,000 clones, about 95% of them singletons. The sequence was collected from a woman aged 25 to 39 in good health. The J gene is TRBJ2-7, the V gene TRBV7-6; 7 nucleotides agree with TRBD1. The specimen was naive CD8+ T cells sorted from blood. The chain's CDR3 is CASSSTGYEQYF. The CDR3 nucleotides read TGTGCCAGCAGCTCGACAGGGTACGAGCAGTACTTC.